The present TCR beta chain was sequenced within a study of CD8 T cells in Susac syndrome. V was cut by 6 bases and J by 1 base, with 14 bases left in between. Germline lookup yields CDR1 DFQATT and CDR2 SNEGSKA (reference sequence). There are 14 residues in the CDR3. Random hexamers were used to reverse transcribe the RNA input (about 0.45 to 1 ug). An immunoSEQ multiplex PCR amplified TCR beta CDR3 over 54 Vbeta and 13 Jbeta. TCRdb re-called the immunoSEQ multiplex PCR reads with MiXCR, one entry per CDR3 protein. The sample includes some 190,000 distinct CDR3 sequences, 95% of them seen just once. The receptor was isolated from a human donor in good health. Sequenced sample: CD4+ T cells from PBMCs. The V call is TRBV20-1, the J call TRBJ2-3; the D gene is possibly TRBD2 (5 bases). CDR3 residues: CSAIARVGTDTQYF. The CDR3 DNA is TGCAGTGCCATTGCGAGGGTGGGCACAGATACGCAGTATTTT.